The next 17 T cell receptor beta chains were all read from a single sample in a study of T cells in Graves' hyperthyroidism and ophthalmopathy. Researchers amplified the TCR beta CDR3 regions from RNA transcripts. The study used the HTBI primer set for a first-round RT-PCR of the TCR CDR3. TCRdb called the multiplex PCR reads again in MiXCR, with one record for every CDR3 protein. The sample includes approximately 410,000 distinct CDR3 sequences, about 14% of them seen just once. Material: blood. The receptors originated from a man younger than 35 with Graves' ophthalmopathy.

This clonotype was observed at least ten times. The chain carries TRBV6-1 and TRBJ1-3; TRBD1 aligns across 7 bases. This CDR3 is built from 16 residues. CDR1 and CDR2 (germline): MNHNS, SASEGT. Trimming at V came to 3 bases and at J to 2 bases, leaving 7 bases not matched to a gene. As DNA, the CDR3 is TGTGCCAGCAGTGAGGCACAGGGGCTGGCTGGAAACACCATATATTTT. Translation gives CASSEAQGLAGNTIYF.

This clonotype was observed at least ten times. The chain uses TRBV20-1 and TRBJ1-2, with TRBD1 identical over 7 bases. V lost 2 bases, J lost 10 bases, and 22 bases stayed unmatched. Germline values: CDR1 DFQATT, CDR2 SNEGSKA (reference sequence). The CDR3 length is 17 residues. CDR3 bases: TGCAGTGCTAGAAGTGATTCCCCGTCCCGGGACAGACGGTTCTACACCTTC. Its translation: CSARSDSPSRDRRFYTF.

This clonotype was found many times. The chain has TRBV2 and TRBJ1-4; 7 bases agree with TRBD1. The CDR3 covers 13 residues. The V segment lost 6 bases and the J segment 8 bases; nucleotides outside the gene matches: 6. CDR1 SNHLY and CDR2 FYNNEI come from the germline V gene. The CDR3 region has the DNA TGTGCCAGCAGGGATACAGGGGACGAAAAACTGTTTTTT. It specifies CASRDTGDEKLFF.

A note on this clonotype: A much larger clone lies one base from this, so it may be a read error. This chain connects TRBV6-5 to TRBJ1-1; D unclear. V was pared by 0 bases and J by 6 bases, with 8 bases between. The CDR3 covers 13 residues. The germline V gene has CDR1 MNHEY and CDR2 SVGAGI. The CDR3: CASSYSREAEAFF. The CDR3 DNA is TGTGCCAGCAGTTACTCAAGGGAAGCTGAAGCTTTCTTT.

This clonotype was seen more than once but under ten times. A read error may account for a junction end that differs from germline. The chain couples TRBV18 to TRBJ1-1; D possibly corresponds to TRBD1 (6 bases). Germline CDR1 KGHSH, CDR2 LQKENI. CDR3 length: 13 amino acids. The CDR3 region is CASSPGGDTEASF. Written as DNA, the CDR3 is TGTGCCAGCTCACCAGGGGGGGACACTGAAGCTTCCTTT. Complete variable domain (other parts from reference TRBV18 and TRBJ1-1): NAGVMQNPRHLVRRRGQEARLRCSPMKGHSHVYWYRQLPEEGLKFMVYLQKENIIDESGMPKERFSAEFPKEGPSILRIQQVVRGDSAAYFCASSPGGDTEASFGQGTRLTVV.

This clonotype was recorded many times. The chain uses TRBV6-1 and TRBJ2-1; D possibly matches TRBD1 or TRBD2 (6 bases each). This CDR3 has 15 residues. Trimming removed 4 bases at V and 8 bases at J, with 18 bases between. The germline V gene encodes CDR1 MNHNS and CDR2 SASEGT. This CDR3 reads CASSAPGAPGDEQFF. The CDR3 DNA follows: TGTGCCAGCAGTGCCCCGGGGGCCCCCGGGGATGAGCAGTTCTTC.

At least ten counts were recorded for this clonotype. In DNA form, the CDR3 reads TGTGCCAGCAGTCTCCTGCAGGGTGAGCAGTTCTTC. Translation gives CASSLLQGEQFF. V is TRBV3-1 and J is TRBJ2-1; a weak D match, TRBD1 (5 bases). Germline V gives CDR1 LGHDT, CDR2 YNNKEL (reference sequence). V dropped 6 bases and J dropped 9 bases, with 12 bases sitting between them. The CDR3 contains 12 residues.

In this sample, this clonotype turned up many times. Here the CDR3 reads CASSRSGRSDPEQFF. CDR3 nucleotides: TGTGCCAGCAGCCGAAGCGGGAGGTCCGATCCTGAGCAGTTCTTC. The chain couples TRBV12-3 or TRBV12-4 to TRBJ2-1; 9 positions agree with TRBD2. The CDR3 is 15 amino acids. With 6 bases clipped from V and 9 bases from J, the junction kept 12 bases outside the gene matches.

This clonotype has ten or more counts. This chain connects TRBV12-3 or TRBV12-4 to TRBJ2-5; either TRBD1 or TRBD2 may supply D (6 bases each). Deletions cut 2 bases from V and 3 bases from J, with 13 bases between. The CDR3 sequence is 15 residues long. The CDR3: CASSLYDGGEETQYF. DNA of the CDR3: TGTGCCAGCAGTTTATATGACGGGGGCGAAGAGACCCAGTACTTC.

This clonotype was counted many times. This chain uses TRBV24-1 with TRBJ1-3; TRBD1 is a possible D gene (5 bases). Germline loops: CDR1 KGHDR, CDR2 SFDVKD. Deletions cut 4 bases from V and 9 bases from J, with 12 bases between. The length of the CDR3 is 13 residues. The CDR3, as DNA: TGTGCCACCAGTGAGGGGGTTGAAAGCACCATATATTTT. This codes for CATSEGVESTIYF.

The chain is built from TRBV6-1 and TRBJ2-7, with D uncertain. The germline CDR1 and CDR2 sequences are MNHNS and SASEGT. V shed 1 base and J shed 1 base, with 5 bases lying between them. The CDR3 consists of 13 residues. DNA of the CDR3: TGTGCCAGCAGTGAAGTACAATCCTACGAGCAGTACTTC. Protein product: CASSEVQSYEQYF.

In this sample, this clonotype turned up once. V is TRBV4-2 and J is TRBJ2-5; the match to TRBD2 covers 13 bases. Germline V gene sequence: CDR1 LGHNA, CDR2 YNFKEQ. The CDR3 has 16 amino acids. The V and J ends lost 1 base and 4 bases, in that order; junction bases with no gene match: 3. CDR3 coding DNA: TGTGCCAGCAGCCAAGGGACTAGCGGGAGTAGAGAGACCCAGTACTTC. Amino acids: CASSQGTSGSRETQYF.

This clonotype was picked up many times. The chain links TRBV11-2 to TRBJ2-1, with 9 bases aligning to TRBD2. This CDR3 comprises 15 residues. V dropped 1 base and J dropped 4; count of bases not matched to a gene: 2. Germline V gene data show CDR1 as SGHAT and CDR2 as FQNNGV. CDR3: CASSLGTSAYNEQFF. The CDR3 DNA reads as TGTGCCAGCAGCTTAGGGACTAGCGCTTACAATGAGCAGTTCTTC.

This clonotype was seen only a few times. J is TRBJ1-2 and V is TRBV4-1, with TRBD1 as a possible D gene (5 bases). Germline CDR1 MGHRA, CDR2 YSYEKL. The CDR3 totals 16 residues. V lost 0 bases and J lost 3, with 14 bases in between. The CDR3 is CASSQELGVTYYGYTF. The CDR3 DNA sequence: TGCGCCAGCAGCCAAGAATTAGGGGTAACCTACTATGGCTACACCTTC.

At least ten counts were recorded for this clonotype. The chain uses TRBV10-3 and TRBJ1-1; TRBD1 is a possible D gene (6 bases). CDR3 length equals 14 residues. V lost 6 bases and J 3 bases, leaving 14 bases between the germline ends. Germline V gene sequence: CDR1 ENHRY, CDR2 SYGVKD. CDR3 DNA sequence: TGTGCCATCAGAAACAGGGACCAATACACTGAAGCTTTCTTT. Residues: CAIRNRDQYTEAFF.

This clonotype was detected ten times or more. This sequence joins TRBV7-2 and TRBJ2-1, with TRBD2 matching 8 bases. Germline loops: CDR1 SGHTA, CDR2 FQGNSA. J was trimmed by 4 bases and V by 2 bases; bases with no gene match: 4. The CDR3 extends over 15 amino acids. The CDR3 DNA is TGTGCCAGCAGCTTAACGGGGGGGCTGTACAATGAGCAGTTCTTC. Its translation is CASSLTGGLYNEQFF.

This clonotype was detected ten times or more. The chain links TRBV4-1 to TRBJ1-1, with a possible D match to TRBD1 (5 bases). V lost 6 bases and J 8 bases, leaving 22 bases between the germline ends. This CDR3 has 15 residues. The germline CDR1 and CDR2 sequences are MGHRA and YSYEKL. CDR3 sequence reads: CASRVFKGKAAEAFF. Here the CDR3 DNA reads TGCGCCAGCAGGGTTTTCAAGGGGAAGGCAGCGGAAGCTTTCTTT.